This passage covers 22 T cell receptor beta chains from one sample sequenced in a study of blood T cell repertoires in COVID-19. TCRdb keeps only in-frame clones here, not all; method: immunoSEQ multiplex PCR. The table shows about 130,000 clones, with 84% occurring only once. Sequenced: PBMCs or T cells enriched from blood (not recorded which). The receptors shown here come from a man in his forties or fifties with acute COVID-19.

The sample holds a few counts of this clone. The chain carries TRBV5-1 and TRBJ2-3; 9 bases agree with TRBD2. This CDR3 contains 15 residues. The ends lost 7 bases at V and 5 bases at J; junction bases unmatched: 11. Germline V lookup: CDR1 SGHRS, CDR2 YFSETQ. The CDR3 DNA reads TGCGCCAGCGGAACTAGCGGAGCGGGAGGAGATACGCAGTATTTT. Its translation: CASGTSGAGGDTQYF.

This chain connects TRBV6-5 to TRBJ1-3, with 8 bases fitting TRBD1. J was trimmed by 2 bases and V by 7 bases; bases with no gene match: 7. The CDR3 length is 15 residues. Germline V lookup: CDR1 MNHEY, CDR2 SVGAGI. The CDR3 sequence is CASTPGGSTGNTIYF. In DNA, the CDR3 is TGTGCCAGCACCCCAGGGGGCTCGACTGGAAACACCATATATTTT.

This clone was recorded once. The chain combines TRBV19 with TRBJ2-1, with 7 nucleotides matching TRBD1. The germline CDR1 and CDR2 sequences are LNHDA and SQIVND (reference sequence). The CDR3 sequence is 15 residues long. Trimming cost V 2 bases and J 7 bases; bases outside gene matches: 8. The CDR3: CASSISDRVRNEQFF. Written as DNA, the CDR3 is TGTGCCAGTAGTATATCCGACAGGGTAAGGAATGAGCAGTTCTTC.

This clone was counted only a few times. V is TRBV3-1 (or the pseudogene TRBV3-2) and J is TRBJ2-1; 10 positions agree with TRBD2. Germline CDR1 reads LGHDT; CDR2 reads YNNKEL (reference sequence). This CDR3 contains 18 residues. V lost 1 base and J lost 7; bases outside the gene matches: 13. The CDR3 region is CASSQGPLSGRSGNEQFF. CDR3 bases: TGTGCCAGCAGCCAAGGTCCTCTTAGCGGGAGGTCAGGGAATGAGCAGTTCTTC.

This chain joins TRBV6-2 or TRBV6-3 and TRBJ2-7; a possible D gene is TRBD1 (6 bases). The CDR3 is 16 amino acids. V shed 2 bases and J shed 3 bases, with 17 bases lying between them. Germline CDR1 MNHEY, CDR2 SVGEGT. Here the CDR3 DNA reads TGTGCCAGCAGTTACGGTACGGACAGCCAGAACTACGAGCAGTACTTC. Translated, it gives CASSYGTDSQNYEQYF.

CDR3 in DNA: TGTGCCAGCAGCTTTTTCGGGGGAGTAAACACCGGGGAGCTGTTTTTT. Encoded protein: CASSFFGGVNTGELFF. J is TRBJ2-2 and V is TRBV7-3; D perhaps matches TRBD2 (6 bases). V lost 3 bases, J lost 2 bases, and 13 bases lay in between. Per germline, CDR1 SGHTA and CDR2 FQGTGA. The CDR3 has 16 amino acids. Using reference TRBV7-3 and TRBJ2-2 for the parts outside the CDR3, the full variable domain is GAGVSQTPSNKVTEKGKYVELRCDPISGHTALYWYRQSLGQGPEFLIYFQGTGAADDSGLPNDRFFAVRPEGSVSTLKIQRTERGDSAVYLCASSFFGGVNTGELFFGEGSRLTVL.

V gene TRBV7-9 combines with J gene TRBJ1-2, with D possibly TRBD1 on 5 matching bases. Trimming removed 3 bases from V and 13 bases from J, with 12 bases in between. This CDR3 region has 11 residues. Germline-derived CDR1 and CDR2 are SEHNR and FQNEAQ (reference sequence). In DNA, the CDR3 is TGTGCCAGCAGCTTGGATCAGGGCGGCACCTTC. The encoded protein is CASSLDQGGTF.

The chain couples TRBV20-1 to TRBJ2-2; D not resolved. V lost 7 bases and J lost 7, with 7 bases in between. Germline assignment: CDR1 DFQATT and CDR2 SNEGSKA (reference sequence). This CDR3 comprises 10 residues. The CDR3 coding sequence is TGCAGTGTCGTAAACGGGGAGCTGTTTTTT. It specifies CSVVNGELFF.

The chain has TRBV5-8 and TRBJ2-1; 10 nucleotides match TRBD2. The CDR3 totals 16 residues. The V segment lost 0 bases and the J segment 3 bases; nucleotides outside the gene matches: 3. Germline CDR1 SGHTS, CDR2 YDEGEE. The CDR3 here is CASSLGSSGGYNEQFF. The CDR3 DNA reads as TGTGCCAGCAGCTTGGGGTCTAGCGGGGGCTACAATGAGCAGTTCTTC.

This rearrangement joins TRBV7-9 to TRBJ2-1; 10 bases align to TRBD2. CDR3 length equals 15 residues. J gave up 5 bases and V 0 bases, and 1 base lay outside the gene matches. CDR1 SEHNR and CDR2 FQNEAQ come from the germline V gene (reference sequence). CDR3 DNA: TGTGCCAGCAGCTTAGCACTAGCGGGGAACAATGAGCAGTTCTTC. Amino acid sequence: CASSLALAGNNEQFF.

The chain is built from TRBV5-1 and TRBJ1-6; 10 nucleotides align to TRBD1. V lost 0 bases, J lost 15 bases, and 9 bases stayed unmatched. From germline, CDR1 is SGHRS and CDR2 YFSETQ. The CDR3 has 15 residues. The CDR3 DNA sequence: TGCGCCAGCAGCTTGGGGGTCTCCGGGACAGGGGTCCTCCACTTT. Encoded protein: CASSLGVSGTGVLHF.

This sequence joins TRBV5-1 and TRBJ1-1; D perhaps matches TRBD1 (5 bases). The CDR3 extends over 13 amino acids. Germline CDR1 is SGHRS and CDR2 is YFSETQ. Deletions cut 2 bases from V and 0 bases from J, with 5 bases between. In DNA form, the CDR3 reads TGCGCCAGCAGCTTAGGGGTGAACACTGAAGCTTTCTTT. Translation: CASSLGVNTEAFF.

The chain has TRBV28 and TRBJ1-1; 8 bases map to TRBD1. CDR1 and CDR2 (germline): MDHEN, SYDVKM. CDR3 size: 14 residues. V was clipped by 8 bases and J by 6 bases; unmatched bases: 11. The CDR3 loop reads CASHFLADRAEAFF. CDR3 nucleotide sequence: TGTGCCAGCCACTTCCTGGCGGACAGGGCTGAAGCTTTCTTT.

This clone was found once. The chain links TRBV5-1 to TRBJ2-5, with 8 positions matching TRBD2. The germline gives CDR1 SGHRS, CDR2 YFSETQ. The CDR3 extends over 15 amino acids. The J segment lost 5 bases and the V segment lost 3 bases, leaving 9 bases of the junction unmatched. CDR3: CASSSPGGAGETQYF. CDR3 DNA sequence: TGCGCCAGCAGCTCTCCCGGGGGGGCCGGGGAGACCCAGTACTTC.

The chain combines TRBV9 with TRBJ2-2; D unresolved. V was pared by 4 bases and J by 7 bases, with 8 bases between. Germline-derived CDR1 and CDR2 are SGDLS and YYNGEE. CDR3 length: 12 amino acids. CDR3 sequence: CASSPLSGELFF. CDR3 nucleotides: TGTGCCAGCAGCCCCTTGAGCGGGGAGCTGTTTTTT.

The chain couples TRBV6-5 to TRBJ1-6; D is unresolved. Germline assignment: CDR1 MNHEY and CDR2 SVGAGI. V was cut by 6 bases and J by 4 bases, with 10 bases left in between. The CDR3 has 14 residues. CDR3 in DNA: TGTGCCAGCAGGGTGACGGGGTATAATTCACCCCTCCACTTT. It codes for CASRVTGYNSPLHF.

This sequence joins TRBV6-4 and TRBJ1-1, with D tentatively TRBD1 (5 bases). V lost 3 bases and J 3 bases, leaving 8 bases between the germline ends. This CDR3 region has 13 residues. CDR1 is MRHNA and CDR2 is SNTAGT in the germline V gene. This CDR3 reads CASSEGAHTEAFF. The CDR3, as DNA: TGTGCCAGCAGTGAAGGGGCCCACACTGAAGCTTTCTTT.

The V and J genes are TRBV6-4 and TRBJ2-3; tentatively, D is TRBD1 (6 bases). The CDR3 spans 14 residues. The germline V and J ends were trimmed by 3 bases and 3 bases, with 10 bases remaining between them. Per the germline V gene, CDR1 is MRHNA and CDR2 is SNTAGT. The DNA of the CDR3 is TGTGCCAGCAGTGAGCAAGGGGGAACAGATACGCAGTATTTT. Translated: CASSEQGGTDTQYF.

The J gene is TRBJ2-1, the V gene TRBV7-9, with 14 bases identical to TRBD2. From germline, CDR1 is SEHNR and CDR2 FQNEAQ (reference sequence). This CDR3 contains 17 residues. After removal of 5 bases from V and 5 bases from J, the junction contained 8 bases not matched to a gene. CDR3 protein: CASSQSLTSGGDNEQFF. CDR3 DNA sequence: TGTGCCAGCAGCCAGTCGCTGACTAGCGGGGGGGACAATGAGCAGTTCTTC. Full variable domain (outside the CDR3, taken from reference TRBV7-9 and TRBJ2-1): DTGVSQNPRHKITKRGQNVTFRCDPISEHNRLYWYRQTLGQGPEFLTYFQNEAQLEKSRLLSDRFSAERPKGSFSTLEIQRTEQGDSAMYLCASSQSLTSGGDNEQFFGPGTRLTVL.

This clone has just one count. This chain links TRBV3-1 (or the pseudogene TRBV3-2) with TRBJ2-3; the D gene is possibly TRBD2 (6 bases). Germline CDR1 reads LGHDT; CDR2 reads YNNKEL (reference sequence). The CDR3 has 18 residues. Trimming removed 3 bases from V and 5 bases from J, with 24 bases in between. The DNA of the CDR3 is TGTGCCAGCAGCCATCTTTATAGCGGACCCCCCCGGGGAGATACGCAGTATTTT. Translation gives CASSHLYSGPPRGDTQYF.

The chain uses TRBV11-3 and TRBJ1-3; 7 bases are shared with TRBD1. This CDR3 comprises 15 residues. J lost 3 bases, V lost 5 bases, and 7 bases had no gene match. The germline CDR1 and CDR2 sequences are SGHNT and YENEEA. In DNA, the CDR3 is TGTGCCAGCAGCGCACAGGGGATTGATGGAAACACCATATATTTT. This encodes CASSAQGIDGNTIYF.

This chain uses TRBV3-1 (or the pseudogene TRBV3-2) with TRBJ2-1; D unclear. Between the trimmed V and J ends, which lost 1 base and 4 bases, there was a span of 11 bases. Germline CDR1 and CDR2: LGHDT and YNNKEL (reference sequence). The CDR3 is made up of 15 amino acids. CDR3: CASSQGYIPYNEQFF. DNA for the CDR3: TGTGCCAGCAGCCAAGGGTACATTCCTTACAATGAGCAGTTCTTC.